The 17 T cell receptor beta chains below were found in one sample sequenced in a study of blood T cell repertoires in COVID-19. Sequencing was performed with immunoSEQ multiplex PCR; in TCRdb, only in-frame clones are kept and a portion is missing. The table lists about 200,000 clones, about nine tenths of them singletons. Sequencing was done on a sample of peripheral blood. The origin of the receptors is a man in his thirties or forties who had recovered from COVID-19.

The V and J genes are TRBV5-1 and TRBJ1-4; D might be TRBD1 (6 bases). V lost 0 bases and J lost 7, with 10 bases in between. Per the germline V gene, CDR1 is SGHRS and CDR2 is YFSETQ. The CDR3 totals 14 residues. CDR3 loop: CASSLGGRSEKLFF. The CDR3 region has the DNA TGCGCCAGCAGCTTGGGGGGGCGAAGTGAAAAACTGTTTTTT. Combining the CDR3 with reference TRBV5-1 and TRBJ1-4 gives the whole variable domain KAGVTQTPRYLIKTRGQQVTLSCSPISGHRSVSWYQQTPGQGLQFLFEYFSETQRNKGNFPGRFSGRQFSNSRSEMNVSTLELGDSALYLCASSLGGRSEKLFFGSGTQLSVL.

The CDR3, as DNA: TGTGCCAGCAGTGAGGTAGCGGGGGGCCGGGATACGCAGTATTTT. It codes for CASSEVAGGRDTQYF. The chain couples TRBV6-1 to TRBJ2-3, with 10 bases identical to TRBD2. Trimming cost V 3 bases and J 6 bases; bases outside gene matches: 6. Germline V gene data show CDR1 as MNHNS and CDR2 as SASEGT. The CDR3 totals 15 residues.

The chain combines TRBV27 with TRBJ2-2, with TRBD1 identical over 7 bases. Looked up from germline, CDR1 is MNHEY and CDR2 is SMNVEV (reference sequence). There are 17 residues in the CDR3. V was clipped by 5 bases and J by 5 bases; unmatched bases: 14. The CDR3 reads CASSASTGPLGTGELFF. CDR3 nucleotides: TGTGCCAGCAGTGCTTCGACAGGGCCGTTGGGGACCGGGGAGCTGTTTTTT.

This chain joins TRBV19 and TRBJ1-1, with D perhaps matching TRBD1 (6 bases). The CDR3 runs 14 residues. The ends were cut back, 4 bases at V and 11 bases at J, with 20 bases in the middle. Germline V gives CDR1 LNHDA, CDR2 SQIVND (reference sequence). Here the CDR3 reads CASSTALRQDSAFF. DNA for the CDR3: TGTGCCAGTAGTACCGCTCTCCGACAGGATTCGGCTTTCTTT.

The chain is built from TRBV5-6 and TRBJ2-3, with 8 nucleotides matching TRBD1. Germline CDR1 SGHDT, CDR2 YYEEEE. The V gene end was trimmed by 3 bases and the J gene end by 4 bases; junction bases not matched to a gene: 7. The CDR3 extends over 15 amino acids. This CDR3 reads CASSSPGQVSDTQYF. The CDR3 region has the DNA TGTGCCAGCAGCTCTCCGGGACAGGTGTCAGATACGCAGTATTTT.

This chain connects TRBV25-1 to TRBJ1-1; a possible D gene is TRBD1 (6 bases). Germline values: CDR1 MGHDK, CDR2 SYGVNS. The CDR3 has 14 residues. Between the trimmed V and J ends, which lost 8 bases and 0 bases, there was a span of 13 bases. CDR3: CASSRQVLNTEAFF. The CDR3 nucleotides read TGTGCCAGCTCCAGACAGGTTCTGAACACTGAAGCTTTCTTT.

This rearrangement joins TRBV30 to TRBJ1-5, with D hard to call. Germline loops: CDR1 GTSNPN, CDR2 SVGIG (reference sequence). V was clipped by 2 bases and J by 4 bases, with 9 bases between them. The CDR3 consists of 13 residues. The CDR3 is CAWSYSENQPQHF. Written as DNA, the CDR3 is TGTGCCTGGAGTTATTCGGAGAATCAGCCCCAGCATTTT.

V usage is TRBV25-1 and J usage is TRBJ1-2; tentatively, D is TRBD1 (5 bases). Trimming took 5 bases from V and 12 from J, leaving 19 bases between them. The CDR3 has 13 amino acids. Germline V gives CDR1 MGHDK, CDR2 SYGVNS. The CDR3 here is CASSSQGRALHTF. As DNA, the CDR3 is TGTGCCAGCAGTTCCCAGGGCAGAGCACTCCACACCTTC.

There are a few counts of this clone. The rearrangement uses TRBV7-8 and TRBJ2-1, with 11 nucleotides matching TRBD2. With V trimmed by 5 bases and J by 5 bases, 5 bases remained unmatched. Germline CDR1 and CDR2: SGHVS and FQNEAQ. The CDR3 has 15 amino acids. In nucleotides, the CDR3 is TGTGCCAGCAGCCAGGGGACTAGCGGAAACAATGAGCAGTTCTTC. Encoded protein: CASSQGTSGNNEQFF. Full variable domain (remainder filled in from reference TRBV7-8 and TRBJ2-1): GAGVSQSPRYKVAKRGQDVALRCDPISGHVSLFWYQQALGQGPEFLTYFQNEAQLDKSGLPSDRFFAERPEGSVSTLKIQRTQQEDSAVYLCASSQGTSGNNEQFFGPGTRLTVL.

This rearrangement joins TRBV10-1 to TRBJ1-2, with 12 bases that match TRBD1. The CDR3 contains 15 residues. The ends lost 8 bases at V and 7 bases at J; junction bases unmatched: 11. Germline CDR1 reads WNHNN; CDR2 reads SYGVQD (reference sequence). The CDR3: CASGAGTGGYGGYTF. The CDR3, as DNA: TGCGCCAGCGGAGCCGGGACAGGGGGCTACGGTGGCTACACCTTC.

This chain joins TRBV7-9 and TRBJ2-5; perhaps TRBD2 as D (5 bases). CDR3 length equals 13 residues. Per germline, CDR1 SEHNR and CDR2 FQNEAQ (reference sequence). V was pared by 3 bases and J by 3 bases, with 8 bases between. Here the CDR3 DNA reads TGTGCCAGCAGCTTTCCAGCGGAAGAGACCCAGTACTTC. It encodes CASSFPAEETQYF.

This clone was observed a single time. The chain joins TRBV18 to TRBJ1-1; D gene uncertain. V lost 3 bases and J 4 bases, leaving 21 bases between the germline ends. This CDR3 comprises 17 residues. Germline values: CDR1 KGHSH, CDR2 LQKENI. Written as DNA, the CDR3 is TGTGCCAGCTCACCCCCGGGATGGGAGGTCGAAGGCACTGAAGCTTTCTTT. Translated: CASSPPGWEVEGTEAFF.

The genes are TRBV21-1 and TRBJ2-2; the D call of TRBD1 is as the table states it, not checked on the DNA. TRBV21-1 is labeled a pseudogene. The CDR3 totals 17 residues. CDR3 DNA: TGTGCCAGCCCTAAATCCGGGACAGGGGGGAACACCGGGGAGCTGTTTTTT. It translates to CASPKSGTGGNTGELFF.

V usage is TRBV7-9 and J usage is TRBJ2-1; TRBD2 might be the D (6 bases). V was pared by 2 bases and J by 1 base, with 18 bases between. Germline V lookup: CDR1 SEHNR, CDR2 FQNEAQ (reference sequence). This CDR3 contains 18 residues. In nucleotides, the CDR3 is TGTGCCAGCAGCTTACACGGGGGTTTCGGTCGGTCCTACAATGAGCAGTTCTTC. Translating it yields CASSLHGGFGRSYNEQFF.

This clone has only one observation. The V gene is TRBV10-1, the J gene TRBJ2-7; TRBD1 is a possible D gene (6 bases). This CDR3 region has 15 residues. Germline V gene sequence: CDR1 WNHNN, CDR2 SYGVQD (reference sequence). Trimming pared 6 bases from V and 2 bases from J, leaving 17 bases between. The CDR3 spells CASSATRTEPYEQYF. The CDR3 DNA is TGCGCCAGCAGCGCTACCCGGACAGAACCCTACGAGCAGTACTTC.

This chain uses TRBV27 with TRBJ2-5; D possibly corresponds to TRBD2 (5 bases). V lost 2 bases and J lost 4, with 14 bases in between. Germline V gene data show CDR1 as MNHEY and CDR2 as SMNVEV (reference sequence). This CDR3 contains 15 residues. CDR3 region: CASSLRLAHGETQYF. In DNA form, the CDR3 reads TGTGCCAGCAGTTTACGCCTAGCCCATGGAGAGACCCAGTACTTC.

The chain employs TRBV5-4 and TRBJ1-3, with D perhaps TRBD1 (5 bases). The length of the CDR3 is 14 residues. Trimming stripped 4 bases from V and 2 bases from J, with 10 bases between. Per the germline V gene, CDR1 is SGHNT and CDR2 is YYREEE (reference sequence). The CDR3 nucleotides are TGTGCCAGCAGCGGGGGAGGGGCTGGAAACACCATATATTTT. This encodes CASSGGGAGNTIYF.